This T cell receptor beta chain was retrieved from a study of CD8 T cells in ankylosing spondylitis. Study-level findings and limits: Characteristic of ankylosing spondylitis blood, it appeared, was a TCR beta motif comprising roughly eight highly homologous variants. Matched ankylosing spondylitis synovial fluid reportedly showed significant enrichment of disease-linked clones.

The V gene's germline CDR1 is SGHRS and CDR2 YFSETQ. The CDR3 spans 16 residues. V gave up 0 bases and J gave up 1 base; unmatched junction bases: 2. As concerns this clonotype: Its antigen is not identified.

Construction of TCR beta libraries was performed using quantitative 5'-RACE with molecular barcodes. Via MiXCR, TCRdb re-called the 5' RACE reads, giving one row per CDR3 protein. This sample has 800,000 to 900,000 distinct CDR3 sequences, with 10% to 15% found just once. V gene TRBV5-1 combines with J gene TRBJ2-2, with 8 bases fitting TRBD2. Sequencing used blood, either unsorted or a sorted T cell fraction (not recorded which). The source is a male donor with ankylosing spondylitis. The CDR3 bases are TGCGCCAGCAGCTTGGACACTAGCGGGAACACCGGGGAGCTGTTTTTT. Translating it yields CASSLDTSGNTGELFF.